The clone carrying this T cell receptor (beta chain) was seen once. Its antigen is still unknown. This sample is drawn from a study of cytomegalovirus exposure and HLA in healthy donors. General study points: Earlier analysis looked at TCR beta V segments, and most were productive about 87% or about 30% of the time.

The CDR3 loop spans 12 amino acids. Per germline, CDR1 ENHRY and CDR2 SYGVKD. Between the trimmed V and J ends, which lost 6 bases and 8 bases, there was a span of 13 bases. 13 Jbeta primers and 60 Vbeta primers were used for the PCR. The assay was immunoSEQ multiplex PCR, and TCRdb's table has in-frame clones only and misses some. The sample has about 130,000 clones; approximately 80% are singletons. The rearrangement links TRBV10-3 to TRBJ1-2; D gene ambiguous. Sequenced sample: PBMCs. The sequence was obtained from a young man in good health and CMV-seropositive. In DNA, the CDR3 is TGTGCCATCAGACTAGACGACTGGGGCTACACCTTC. Protein sequence: CAIRLDDWGYTF.